The source of this T cell receptor beta chain is a study of type 1 and type 2 diabetes patients (dated by TCRdb to about 2016). Describing the broader study: The cohort comprised nine or ten type 1 diabetes patients, a few type 2 diabetes patients and roughly 6 nondiabetic controls recruited in China. Sequencing of the TCRbeta libraries was paired-end and was performed on Illumina HiSeq 2000 or MiSeq instruments. Comparing approximately 20-cycle and roughly 25-cycle amplification showed similar V gene usage, suggesting similar primer efficiencies and random PCR bias. Altogether, fewer than 20,000,000 paired-end reads were produced across the whole study. In the study, high-throughput sequencing was used to profile TCRbeta repertoires so that type 1 diabetes, type 2 diabetes and nondiabetic individuals could be compared. Type 2 diabetes patients served as a disease comparison group for the type 1 diabetes patients. Throughout the study, CD4 or CD8 MicroBeads on MACS columns were used to positively select CD4+ and CD8+ T cells from PBMCs. The paper's findings and limits, for the study overall: The study groups were not matched for age and gender, which could possibly have biased interpretation. Highly correlated V and J gene usage patterns were observed for type 2 diabetes and control samples, with an average of around 0.97 between samples. Type 2 diabetes patients had few highly-expanded CD4+ clones, median one, accounting for a median roughly 3.6% of reads. Type 2 diabetes repertoires showed high diversity, significantly greater than type 1 diabetes repertoires in both CD4+ and CD8+ T cells. Since just a limited number of T2D and control samples were sequenced, some T1D-only HECs might also appear in more T2D or control samples.

Sequences ENHRY (CDR1) and SYGVKD (CDR2) are obtained from the germline V gene. From the cysteine up to the phenylalanine, the CDR3 has a length of 12 residues. Solely the CDR3 DNA is kept, with 36 bases framed from the first base. Every diabetic patient fulfilled standard classification criteria for type 1 or type 2 diabetes, and glucose and C-peptide were evaluated using WHO-recommended methods. Donors with other autoimmune diseases or infections within the previous four weeks were excluded. A ten-milliliter sample of peripheral blood was drawn from every participant. LymphoPrep density separation was used to isolate PBMCs. This clonotype was found a few times. What this receptor recognizes is not known. The junction does not match germline at one end; this may be a read error. The run used an Illumina MiSeq. For TCRbeta CDR3 amplification, the template was genomic DNA taken from the sorted T cell subsets. Multiplex PCR with 30 forward and 13 reverse primers amplified the TCRbeta CDR3 region. AMPure XP beads were used to purify the PCR products, after which a second roughly 26-cycle PCR added indices and adaptors. Before sequencing, libraries were gel-purified with the QIAquick Gel Extraction Kit. Under the source paper's analysis protocol: FLASH was used to merge the paired-end reads, and IgBLAST was used to align the reads to IMGT V, D and J germline references. Reads with below 70% alignment identity to germline references were discarded, and 9.5 million to 14 million reads were retained study-wide. CDR3 boundaries, reading frame and productivity were assigned following IMGT definitions. Highly-expanded clones were defined as clones making up 1% or more of reads, and normalized Shannon entropy was used to measure diversity. Unpaired two-tailed t-tests were used to test group differences in Shannon entropy. TCRdb cleaned the public reads at Q25 with fastp, built clones with MiXCR and kept in-frame beta chains. Entries that share a CDR3 protein sequence are merged under the most common genes and DNA. The V and J calls were not made by the authors but by TCRdb's processing. This sample gives 250,000 to 300,000 distinct CDR3 sequences in total; around 47% of them show up just once. The ten largest clones represent roughly an eighth of the sample.

The sample consisted of peripheral blood mononuclear cells (PBMCs). This sequence uses TRBV10-3 and TRBJ2-7, and 8 junction bases match TRBD2. This TCR derives from a man aged 18 to 30 with type 2 diabetes. The CDR3 sequence is CATGLDSYEQYF. The DNA reads as follows: TGTGCCACGGGACTAGATTCCTATGAGCAGTACTTC.